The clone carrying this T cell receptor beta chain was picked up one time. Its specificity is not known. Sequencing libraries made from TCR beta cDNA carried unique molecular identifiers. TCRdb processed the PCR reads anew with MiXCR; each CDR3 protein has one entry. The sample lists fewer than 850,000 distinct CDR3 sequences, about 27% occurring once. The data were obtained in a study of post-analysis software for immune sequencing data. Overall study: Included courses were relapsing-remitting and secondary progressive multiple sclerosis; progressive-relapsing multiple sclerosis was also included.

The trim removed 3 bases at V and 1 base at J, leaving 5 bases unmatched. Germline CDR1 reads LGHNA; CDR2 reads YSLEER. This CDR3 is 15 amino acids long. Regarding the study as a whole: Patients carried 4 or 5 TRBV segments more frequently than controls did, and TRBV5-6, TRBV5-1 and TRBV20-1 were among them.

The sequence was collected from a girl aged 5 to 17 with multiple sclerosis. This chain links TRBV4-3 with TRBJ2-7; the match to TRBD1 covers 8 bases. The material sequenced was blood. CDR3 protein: CASSHRQGRSYEQYF. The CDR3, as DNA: TGCGCCAGCAGCCACCGACAGGGGCGATCCTACGAGCAGTACTTC.